What follows is one T cell receptor (beta chain) and its context. The table came from immunoSEQ multiplex PCR; TCRdb's copy has only in-frame clones and leaves some out. The sample yields more than 9,000 clones, around 79% seen once. These data come from a study of T cells in localized non-small cell lung cancer. With V trimmed by 5 bases and J by 7 bases, 10 bases remained unmatched. CDR1 and CDR2 from the germline V gene are MGHDK and SYGVNS. This CDR3 is built from 15 residues. The V call is TRBV25-1, the J call TRBJ2-7; 11 bases are a match to TRBD2. This clonotype was obtained from a male donor aged 60 or over with stage I lung adenocarcinoma. The sample was peripheral blood, taken before any cancer treatment. This CDR3 is CASSPNSGGALEQYF. The CDR3 nucleotides read TGTGCCAGCAGTCCGAATAGCGGGGGGGCATTGGAGCAGTACTTC.